This record concerns one T cell receptor (beta chain) sequence. This clonotype was counted many times. This receptor's antigen is unknown. Per-base qualities were not stored, and no clone one base away is much larger. In the paper's terms, the time point label means: newly diagnosed GD, antithyroid drugs for less than 3 months. For both TCR sequencing and RNA sequencing, RNA was extracted from PBMCs in TRIzol. The diagnosis of Graves' disease was made according to American Thyroid Association guidelines. Patients for the study were recruited at an endocrinology department in Xi'an, China. From each patient, approximately 10 milliliters of peripheral blood was collected into an EDTA anticoagulant tube. Ficoll Paque Plus density gradient separation was used to isolate PBMCs, and no additional T cell sorting was done. RNA quality was checked with an Agilent 2100 Bioanalyzer and agarose gel, and concentration with a NanoDrop 2000.

This specimen comes from a study of regulatory T cells in long-lasting Graves disease (dated by TCRdb to the early 2020s). Some background on the complete study: In the newly diagnosed Graves' disease group, patients had been taking antithyroid drugs for less than 3 months. The study took place in China and was registered as a clinical trial. A total of around 35 samples underwent TCR sequencing, from about 13 patients with persistent Graves' disease and 20 patients with newly diagnosed Graves' disease. Persistent Graves' disease patients were compared with newly diagnosed Graves' disease patients by peripheral blood TCR sequencing and RNA sequencing. Broader findings and caveats from the paper: Persistent patients shared more public clonotypes among themselves (around 2,500) than newly diagnosed patients did (approximately 870). Only the TCR beta chain was sequenced and analyzed. Peripheral blood alone was examined, since thyroid tissue, which constituted the primary lesion, could not be accessed. Persistent disease showed preferential use of TRBV28, TRBJ1-2 and TRBJ2-5, whereas newly diagnosed disease favored TRBV20-1 and TRBJ2-1. As a limitation, the authors acknowledged that the small sample size may reduce accuracy. Compared with newly diagnosed patients, patients with persistent Graves' disease had lower TCR Shannon entropy and fewer highly expanded clones, which suggests clonal expansion.

Library preparation used multiplex PCR. Sequenced on an Illumina HiSeq 4000. iRepertoire HTBI primers and Arm-PCR amplification of CDR3 regions were used to construct TCR beta libraries. Gel purification was performed on PCR products prior to sequencing. In the original analysis: A total of under 80 TRBV and under 15 TRBJ segments were identified across samples and were used for gene usage analysis of CDR3 amino acid clonotypes. COPE and FqMerger were used to merge filtered high-quality paired reads into contigs. BLAST was used to align contigs to the IMGT TRBV, TRBD and TRBJ reference genes, and CDR3 was defined following IMGT. Any clonotype with a frequency above 0.1% was counted as a highly expanded clone. Repertoire diversity was measured by Shannon entropy, and V-J evenness by the Gini coefficient. A clonotype found in more than one individual was treated as public. TCRdb reanalyzed the raw reads on its own, using fastp at Q25 for trimming and MiXCR for clone calling, and kept in-frame beta chains. For every CDR3 protein sequence, its rows merge into one entry that carries the most common genes and DNA. The V and J calls here are based on TCRdb, not the publication. Counted in this sample were 410,000 or so distinct CDR3 sequences; under 15% of them appeared once. Approximately 15% of the sample lies in the top ten.

The CDR3 runs 16 residues from the cysteine to the phenylalanine. Only the CDR3 DNA is retained, 48 bases long and in frame from the first base. The germline V end is reduced by 5 bases and the J end by 2 bases; junction bases left unmatched: 5. The germline V gene sets CDR1 to SGHRS and CDR2 to YFSETQ. This sample was shared with a second study, whose subject was T cells in Graves' hyperthyroidism and ophthalmopathy. As the second publication notes: A patient counted as having stable Graves' hyperthyroidism if no progression to ophthalmopathy occurred over 18 months of follow-up. The hyperthyroidism patients were between 18 and 65 years old and newly diagnosed, with a disease duration of less than 2 months. Patients with uncontrolled infections, other autoimmune diseases, pregnancy or lactation were excluded. Diagnoses were based on clinical symptoms, serum thyroxine and TRAb, thyroid ultrasound and orbital computed tomography. For the first round of RT-PCR on the TCR CDR3, the HTBI primer set was used together with the Qiagen OneStep RT-PCR kit. Most expanded thyroid clonotypes (frequency above 0.001) were also detected in blood, suggesting blood repertoires may reflect thyroid immune responses. A 13 V-J signature model separated ophthalmopathy from stable hyperthyroidism, with 87.88% sensitivity and around 84% specificity in cross-validation and 80%/75% in testing. In validation, the model predicted progression to ophthalmopathy a median of around six months before onset, with about 71% sensitivity and 72.22% specificity. A discovery cohort of around 100 patients, approximately 44 with Graves' ophthalmopathy and fewer than 65 with stable Graves' hyperthyroidism, was used to find distinguishing TCR V-J signatures. Whether ophthalmopathy could be predicted prospectively was tested in an independent validation cohort made up of 18 to 20 hyperthyroidism patients plus 17 patients who later progressed to ophthalmopathy. The roughly 94 discovery patients were randomly split 7:3 into training and test sets. In over five Graves' hyperthyroidism patients, the study also compared T-cell repertoires from thyroid tissue with T-cell repertoires from blood. Following sampling, methimazole starting at 30 mg daily was given to hyperthyroidism patients, and high-dose intravenous methylprednisolone was given to ophthalmopathy patients. Libraries were constructed in a second round of multiplex PCR, after which size selection and purification were carried out. Paired-end sequencing of the libraries was performed with 100 bp reads on an Illumina HiSeq2000. Raw data were processed with SOAPnuke, discarding reads with adapters, uncalled bases, mean Phred below 15, or no exact constant-primer or identifier match. COPE v1.2.5 was used to merge the high-quality paired reads, and each unique nucleotide sequence was defined as a clonotype. MiTCR v1.1 was used to align the clonotypes against IMGT TRBV, TRBD and TRBJ reference segments. The analysis was restricted to V-J combinations with a frequency above 0.0001, which together covered 99.2% of the repertoires. The TCS score was defined as F50 (clonal expansion) divided by E x V (chaos), with BLOSUM62-based TCRdist calculated between CDR3 peptides within each V-J. Welch's t-statistics and random forest reduced 450 to 600 V-J features to around 14, which were used in a naive Bayes classifier (R e1071). No statistical method was used to set the sample size in advance, and investigators knew the group allocation. According to the paper, TCR Vbeta CDR3 sequencing was carried out on about 140 peripheral blood samples, which came from some 41 ophthalmopathy, roughly 75 hyperthyroidism and roughly 17 progressor patients.

The chain was built from TRBV5-1 and TRBJ2-2; TRBD2 lines up with 11 middle nucleotides. The sequencing used peripheral blood mononuclear cells (PBMCs), collected at new diagnosis, from a patient treated with antithyroid drugs. This sequence originates from a woman aged 25 to 45 with Graves disease. Donor details come from another sample of the same person, matched by shared clones. At the DNA level, the sequence is TGCGCCAGCAGTCGCGGGACTAGCGGTAACACCGGGGAGCTGTTTTTT. Its protein reads: CASSRGTSGNTGELFF.